The clone carrying this TCR beta chain was counted a few times. These data come from a study of blood T cell repertoires in COVID-19. The CDR3 consists of 15 residues. V lost 0 bases, J lost 4 bases, and 3 bases stayed unmatched. CDR1 is MRHNA and CDR2 is SNTAGT in the germline V gene. The protocol was immunoSEQ multiplex PCR, while the TCRdb copy is restricted to in-frame clones and leaves out a portion. The sample has tens of thousands of clones, 79% seen once. The sample consisted of peripheral blood. The receptor was isolated from a man in his sixties with active or convalescent COVID-19. V and J are TRBV6-4 and TRBJ2-1; 7 nucleotides match TRBD1. This CDR3 is CASSDSTGDYNEQFF. The CDR3 region has the DNA TGTGCCAGCAGTGACTCTACAGGGGATTACAATGAGCAGTTCTTC.